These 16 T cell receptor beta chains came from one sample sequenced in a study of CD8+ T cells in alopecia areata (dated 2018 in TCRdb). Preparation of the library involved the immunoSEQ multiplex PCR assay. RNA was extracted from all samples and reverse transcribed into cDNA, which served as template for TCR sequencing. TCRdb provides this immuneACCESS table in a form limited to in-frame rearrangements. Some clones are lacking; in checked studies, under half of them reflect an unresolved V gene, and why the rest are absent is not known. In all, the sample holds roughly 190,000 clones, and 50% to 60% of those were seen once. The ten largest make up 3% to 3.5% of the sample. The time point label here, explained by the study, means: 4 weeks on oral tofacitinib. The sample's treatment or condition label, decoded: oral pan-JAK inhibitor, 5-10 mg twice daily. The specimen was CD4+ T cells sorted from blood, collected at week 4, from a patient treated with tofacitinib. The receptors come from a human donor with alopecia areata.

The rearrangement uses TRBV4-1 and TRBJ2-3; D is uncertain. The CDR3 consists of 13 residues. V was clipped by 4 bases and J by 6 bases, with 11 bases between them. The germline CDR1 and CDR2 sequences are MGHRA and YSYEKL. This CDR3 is CASSLGLGDTQYF. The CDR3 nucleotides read TGCGCCAGCAGCCTTGGTTTGGGCGATACGCAGTATTTT.

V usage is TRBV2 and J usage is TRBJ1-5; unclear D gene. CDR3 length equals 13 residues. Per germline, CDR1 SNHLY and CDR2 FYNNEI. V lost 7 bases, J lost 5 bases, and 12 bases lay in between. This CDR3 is CASKLGLDQPQHF. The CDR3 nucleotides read TGTGCCAGCAAGCTAGGGTTAGATCAGCCCCAGCATTTT.

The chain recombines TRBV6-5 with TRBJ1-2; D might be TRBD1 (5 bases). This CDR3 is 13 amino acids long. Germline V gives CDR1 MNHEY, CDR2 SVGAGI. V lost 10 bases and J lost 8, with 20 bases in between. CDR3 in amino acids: CATIKSGTGGYTF. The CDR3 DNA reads TGTGCCACAATTAAGTCGGGTACAGGAGGCTACACCTTC.

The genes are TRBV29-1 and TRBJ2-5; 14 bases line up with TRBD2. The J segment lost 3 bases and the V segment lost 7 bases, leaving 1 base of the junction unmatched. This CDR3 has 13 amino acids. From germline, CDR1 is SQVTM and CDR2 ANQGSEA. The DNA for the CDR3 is TGCAGCGGACTAGCGGGGGGGAAAGAGACCCAGTACTTC. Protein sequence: CSGLAGGKETQYF.

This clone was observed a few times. As DNA, the CDR3 is TGTGCCAGCAGGCCTAAGGTGTCTGGAAACACCATATATTTT. It yields the protein CASRPKVSGNTIYF. This rearrangement joins TRBV6-5 to TRBJ1-3; D remains ambiguous. Germline loops: CDR1 MNHEY, CDR2 SVGAGI. The CDR3 runs 14 residues. Trimming took 6 bases from V and 1 from J, leaving 10 bases between them.

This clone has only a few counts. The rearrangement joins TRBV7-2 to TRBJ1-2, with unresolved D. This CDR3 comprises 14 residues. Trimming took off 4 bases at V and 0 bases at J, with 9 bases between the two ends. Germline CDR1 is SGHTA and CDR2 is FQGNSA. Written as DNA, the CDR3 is TGTGCCAGCAGCTCGGCCCGTCCTAACTATGGCTACACCTTC. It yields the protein CASSSARPNYGYTF.

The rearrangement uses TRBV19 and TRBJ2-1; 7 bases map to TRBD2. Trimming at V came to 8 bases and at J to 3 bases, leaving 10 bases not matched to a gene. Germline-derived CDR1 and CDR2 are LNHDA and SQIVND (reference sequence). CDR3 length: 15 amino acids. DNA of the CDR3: TGTGCCAGTGCAGGTACCGGGACTAACTACAATGAGCAGTTCTTC. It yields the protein CASAGTGTNYNEQFF. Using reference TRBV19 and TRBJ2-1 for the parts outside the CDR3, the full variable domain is DGGITQSPKYLFRKEGQNVTLSCEQNLNHDAMYWYRQDPGQGLRLIYYSQIVNDFQKGDIAEGYSVSREKKESFPLTVTSAQKNPTAFYLCASAGTGTNYNEQFFGPGTRLTVL.

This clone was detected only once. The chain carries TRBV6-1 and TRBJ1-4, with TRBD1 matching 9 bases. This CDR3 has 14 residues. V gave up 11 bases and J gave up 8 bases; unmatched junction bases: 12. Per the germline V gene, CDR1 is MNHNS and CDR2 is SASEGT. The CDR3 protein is CALKWGQGSEKLFF. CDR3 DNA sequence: TGTGCCCTCAAGTGGGGACAGGGAAGCGAAAAACTGTTTTTT.

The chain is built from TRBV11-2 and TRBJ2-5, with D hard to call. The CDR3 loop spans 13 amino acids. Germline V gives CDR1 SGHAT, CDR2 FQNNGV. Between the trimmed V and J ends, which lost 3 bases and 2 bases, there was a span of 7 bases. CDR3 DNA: TGTGCCAGCAGCTTCGGGTCACAAGAGACCCAGTACTTC. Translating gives CASSFGSQETQYF.

The CDR3 DNA sequence: TGCGCCAGCAGCTTGGGTGGGCCACAGGGTCTAGGATGGCAGTTCTTC. It specifies CASSLGGPQGLGWQFF. The gene calls are TRBV5-1 and TRBJ2-1; the D gene is possibly TRBD1 (6 bases). Germline CDR1 SGHRS, CDR2 YFSETQ. CDR3 length equals 16 residues. Trimming took 0 bases from V and 12 from J, leaving 22 bases between them. The full variable domain, completed using reference TRBV5-1 and TRBJ2-1, is KAGVTQTPRYLIKTRGQQVTLSCSPISGHRSVSWYQQTPGQGLQFLFEYFSETQRNKGNFPGRFSGRQFSNSRSEMNVSTLELGDSALYLCASSLGGPQGLGWQFFGPGTRLTVL.

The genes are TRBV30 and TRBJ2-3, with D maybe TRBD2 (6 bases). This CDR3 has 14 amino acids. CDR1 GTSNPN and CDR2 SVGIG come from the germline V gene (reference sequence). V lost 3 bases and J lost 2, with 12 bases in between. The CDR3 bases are TGTGCCTGGAGGCCGGGACTCCCCACAGATACGCAGTATTTT. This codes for CAWRPGLPTDTQYF.

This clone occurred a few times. CDR3 region: CAWSGLGDRRQETQYF. The CDR3 coding sequence is TGTGCCTGGAGTGGTTTGGGGGACCGCCGTCAAGAGACCCAGTACTTC. The chain couples TRBV30 to TRBJ2-5, with D possibly being TRBD1 or TRBD2 (5 bases each). There are 16 residues in the CDR3. Germline V gene lookup returns CDR1 GTSNPN and CDR2 SVGIG (reference sequence). Trimming shortened V by 1 base and J by 2 bases, and 17 bases separated the two germline ends.

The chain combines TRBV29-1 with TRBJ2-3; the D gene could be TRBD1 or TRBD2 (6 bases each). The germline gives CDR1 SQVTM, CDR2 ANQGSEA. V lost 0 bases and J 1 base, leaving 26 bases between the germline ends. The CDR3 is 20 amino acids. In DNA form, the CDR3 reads TGCAGCGTTGAAGAAGCAATTGGGCGAGGGGGGCGGTTCGGCACAGATACGCAGTATTTT. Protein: CSVEEAIGRGGRFGTDTQYF.

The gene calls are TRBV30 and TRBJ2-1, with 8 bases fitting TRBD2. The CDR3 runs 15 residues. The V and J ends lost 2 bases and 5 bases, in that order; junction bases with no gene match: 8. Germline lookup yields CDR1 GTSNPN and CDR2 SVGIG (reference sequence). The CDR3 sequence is CAWSPTGGPNNEQFF. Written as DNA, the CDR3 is TGTGCCTGGAGTCCTACGGGGGGGCCCAACAATGAGCAGTTCTTC.

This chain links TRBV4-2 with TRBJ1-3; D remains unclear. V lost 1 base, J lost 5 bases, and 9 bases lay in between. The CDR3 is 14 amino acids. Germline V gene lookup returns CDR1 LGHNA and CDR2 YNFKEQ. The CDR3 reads CASSQVPERNTIYF. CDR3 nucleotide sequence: TGTGCCAGCAGCCAAGTGCCCGAGAGAAACACCATATATTTT.

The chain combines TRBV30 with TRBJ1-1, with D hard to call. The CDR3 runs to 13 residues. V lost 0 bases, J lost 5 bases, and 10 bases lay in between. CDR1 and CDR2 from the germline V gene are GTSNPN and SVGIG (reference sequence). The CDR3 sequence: CAWSVGRLTEAFF. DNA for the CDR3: TGTGCCTGGAGTGTCGGGAGGCTGACTGAAGCTTTCTTT. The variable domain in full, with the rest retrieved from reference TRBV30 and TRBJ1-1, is SQTIHQWPATLVQPVGSPLSLECTVEGTSNPNLYWYRQAAGRGLQLLFYSVGIGQISSEVPQNLSASRPQDRQFILSSKKLLLSDSGFYLCAWSVGRLTEAFFGQGTRLTVV.